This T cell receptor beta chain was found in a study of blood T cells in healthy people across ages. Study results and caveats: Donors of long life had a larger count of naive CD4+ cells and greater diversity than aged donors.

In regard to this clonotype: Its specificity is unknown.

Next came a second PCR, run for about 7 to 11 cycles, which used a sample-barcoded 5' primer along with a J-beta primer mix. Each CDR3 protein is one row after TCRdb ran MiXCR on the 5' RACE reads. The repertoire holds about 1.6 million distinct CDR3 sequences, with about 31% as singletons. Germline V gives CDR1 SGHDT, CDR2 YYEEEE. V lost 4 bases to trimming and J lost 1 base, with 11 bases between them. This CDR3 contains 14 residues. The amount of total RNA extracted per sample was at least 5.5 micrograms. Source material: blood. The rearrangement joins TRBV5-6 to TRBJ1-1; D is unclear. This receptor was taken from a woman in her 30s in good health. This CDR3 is CASSPQTPNTEAFF. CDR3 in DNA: TGTGCCAGCAGCCCCCAGACACCGAACACTGAAGCTTTCTTT.